This T cell receptor beta chain was recorded in a study of blood T cell repertoires in COVID-19 (dated by TCRdb to about 2020). With regard to the full study: Samples covering the acute and convalescent phases of COVID-19 were provided by collaborators in the United States, Italy and Spain. Deeply sampled blood TCRbeta repertoires from subjects exposed to, actively infected with, or recovered from COVID-19 were included in the dataset. The material from the prospective study consisted of cDNA or gDNA derived from T cells, B-cell-depleted T cells, or PBMCs. The repertoires were released in a freely available public database intended as a resource for research on the immune response to SARS-CoV-2. The samples were drawn from two sources: the first 160 participants of the ongoing ImmuneRACE study, and 950 to 1,500 subjects contributed by 6 global collaborators. A de-identified subject ID, COVID-19 status, age in years and sex were almost always included in the sample metadata. HLA class I and class II types, where available, came from metadata supplied by the sample provider rather than from assay-based typing.

TCRbeta CDR3 regions were amplified from genomic DNA by means of the immunoSEQ Assay, a bias-controlled multiplex PCR. Processing in the source paper ran as follows. The number of nucleated cells in each sample was estimated by amplification of reference gene primers within the assay. To quantify the absolute abundance of each unique TCRbeta CDR3 rearrangement, sequence reads were collapsed and filtered. Productive Simpson clonality was computed per sample as the square root of Simpson's diversity index over productive rearrangements. As stored in TCRdb, this immuneACCESS dataset retains in-frame rearrangements with V and J assigned. A fraction of the clones does not appear; measured against another copy, unresolved V genes explain less than half of the discrepancy, and the remainder lacks a known reason. Clonal size and the V and J genes are those of that table, whereas D and trimming came from the DNA. The table for this sample lists roughly 150,000 clones; 84% of them were counted only once. The ten largest clones add up to about 1.5% of the sample.

Concerning this clone: Its antigen is not yet known. No base-level quality is on record; no much larger clone is a single base apart.

Participants in the prospective study were aged roughly 18 to 100 years, lived in under 30 United States geographic areas, and enrolled through a virtual design. In the prospective study, cohorts were assigned on the basis of participant-reported clinical history obtained from a screening survey and a study questionnaire. Exposed participants were defined as having been in contact with someone with a PCR-confirmed or clinician-diagnosed COVID-19 case within 2 weeks of study entry. In the prospective study, mobile phlebotomists collected whole blood, serum and a nasopharyngeal or oropharyngeal swab from each participant. Participants in the prospective study had the option to provide additional blood draws and questionnaires over a 2-month period. Before DNA extraction, prospective study blood samples were shipped either frozen or at room temperature. Paper-wide results and their limitations: Clinical and demographic metadata were provided uncurated, with the amount varying by source and participant.

From the germline V gene, CDR1 is LGHNA and CDR2 is YSLEER. Trimming takes 4 bases from V and 8 bases from J, and the germline ends sit 18 bases apart. The CDR3 runs 15 amino acids, cysteine and phenylalanine included. Only the CDR3 DNA stays, 45 bases, in frame from base 1. Sequences were obtained from PBMCs or T cells enriched from blood (not recorded which). This clonotype originated in a woman aged 18-29 years who had been exposed to COVID-19. This sequence uses TRBV4-3 and TRBJ2-1, and possibly TRBD2, on 6 matching bases. The bases read TGCGCCAGCAGCCGTGGGACTGGTTGGGACGATGAGCAGTTCTTC. Translated, this gives CASSRGTGWDDEQFF.